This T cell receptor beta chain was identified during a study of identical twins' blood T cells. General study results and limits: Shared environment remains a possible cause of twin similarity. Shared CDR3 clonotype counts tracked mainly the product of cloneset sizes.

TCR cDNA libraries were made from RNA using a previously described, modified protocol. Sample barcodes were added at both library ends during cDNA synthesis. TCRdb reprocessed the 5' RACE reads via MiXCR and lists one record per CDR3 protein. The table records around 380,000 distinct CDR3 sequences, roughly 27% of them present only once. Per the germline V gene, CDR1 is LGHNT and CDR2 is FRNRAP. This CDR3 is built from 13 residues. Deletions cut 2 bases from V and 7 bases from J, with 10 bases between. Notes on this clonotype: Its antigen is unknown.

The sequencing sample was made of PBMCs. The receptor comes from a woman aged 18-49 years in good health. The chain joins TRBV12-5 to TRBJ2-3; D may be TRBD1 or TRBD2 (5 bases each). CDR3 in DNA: TGTGCTAGTGGTTTGTTGAGGGGAAATACGCAGTATTTT. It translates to CASGLLRGNTQYF.